These 16 T cell receptor beta chains were all obtained from the same sample, sequenced in a study of T cell responses to AZD1222 COVID-19 vaccine. Produced via immunoSEQ multiplex PCR; TCRdb's table is partial and in-frame only. In the table there are over 85,000 clones, approximately 86% of which are singletons. The specimen comprised peripheral blood, sampled on day 0 of AZD1222 vaccination. The receptors were sampled from an adult in good health.

V and J are TRBV28 and TRBJ1-1; the D gene is possibly TRBD1 (5 bases). The V and J ends lost 2 bases and 4 bases respectively, with 14 bases between them. CDR3 length: 15 amino acids. Per germline, CDR1 MDHEN and CDR2 SYDVKM. CDR3 residues: CASSLSGTESTEAFF. The CDR3 coding sequence is TGTGCCAGCAGTTTAAGTGGGACGGAAAGCACTGAAGCTTTCTTT.

The genes are TRBV6-4 and TRBJ2-2; no firm D call. CDR1 and CDR2 (germline): MRHNA, SNTAGT. V lost 2 bases and J 5 bases, leaving 6 bases between the germline ends. The CDR3 runs to 13 residues. The CDR3 spells CASSDLTTGELFF. Here the CDR3 DNA reads TGTGCCAGCAGTGACCTCACGACCGGGGAGCTGTTTTTT.

The rearrangement joins TRBV7-9 to TRBJ2-2, with D perhaps given as TRBD1 or TRBD2 (5 bases each). CDR1 is SEHNR and CDR2 is FQNEAQ in the germline V gene (reference sequence). CDR3 size: 15 residues. Between the trimmed V and J ends, which lost 0 bases and 3 bases, there was a span of 8 bases. CDR3 residues: CASSLAGPDTGELFF. The CDR3 DNA reads TGTGCCAGCAGCTTAGCGGGACCTGACACCGGGGAGCTGTTTTTT. The whole variable domain, remainder taken from reference TRBV7-9 and TRBJ2-2, is DTGVSQNPRHKITKRGQNVTFRCDPISEHNRLYWYRQTLGQGPEFLTYFQNEAQLEKSRLLSDRFSAERPKGSFSTLEIQRTEQGDSAMYLCASSLAGPDTGELFFGEGSRLTVL.

The V call is TRBV20-1, the J call TRBJ2-1; D is perhaps TRBD2 (5 bases). The ends were cut back, 3 bases at V and 6 bases at J, with 18 bases in the middle. The germline gives CDR1 DFQATT, CDR2 SNEGSKA (reference sequence). CDR3 length: 15 residues. CDR3 bases: TGCAGTGCTAGTTCGGACTTCTCGACCGGCAATGAGCAGTTCTTC. This translates into CSASSDFSTGNEQFF.

The V and J genes are TRBV9 and TRBJ2-1; possibly TRBD1 for D (5 bases). The germline V gene has CDR1 SGDLS and CDR2 YYNGEE. V lost 0 bases, J lost 4 bases, and 8 bases lay in between. There are 14 residues in the CDR3. The chain's CDR3 is CASSVGQGYNEQFF. In DNA form, the CDR3 reads TGTGCCAGCAGCGTAGGGCAGGGTTACAATGAGCAGTTCTTC.

The chain carries TRBV6-5 and TRBJ1-3; D is unresolved. The CDR3 is made up of 12 amino acids. The germline V gene has CDR1 MNHEY and CDR2 SVGAGI. V lost 5 bases and J lost 4, with 6 bases in between. The CDR3 DNA sequence: TGTGCCAGCAGTACGGCAGGAAACACCATATATTTT. Protein: CASSTAGNTIYF.

This clone was recorded a few times. This sequence joins TRBV6-5 and TRBJ2-2; 8 nucleotides align to TRBD1. Germline CDR1 and CDR2: MNHEY and SVGAGI. This CDR3 comprises 14 residues. V gave up 7 bases and J gave up 5 bases; unmatched junction bases: 6. CDR3 sequence: CASTDRGRTGELFF. CDR3 DNA: TGTGCCAGCACCGACAGGGGTCGGACCGGGGAGCTGTTTTTT.

The chain links TRBV5-1 to TRBJ2-5, with D possibly being TRBD1 (6 bases). V lost 1 base and J lost 5, with 15 bases in between. This CDR3 is 15 amino acids long. Germline lookup yields CDR1 SGHRS and CDR2 YFSETQ. The CDR3 loop reads CASSLLGGPGETQYF. CDR3 sequence (DNA): TGCGCCAGCAGCTTGTTAGGGGGTCCGGGGGAGACCCAGTACTTC. Drawing the rest from reference TRBV5-1 and TRBJ2-5, the complete variable domain is KAGVTQTPRYLIKTRGQQVTLSCSPISGHRSVSWYQQTPGQGLQFLFEYFSETQRNKGNFPGRFSGRQFSNSRSEMNVSTLELGDSALYLCASSLLGGPGETQYFGPGTRLLVL.

The rearrangement joins TRBV20-1 to TRBJ1-1; D might be TRBD1 (5 bases). V lost 2 bases and J 11 bases, leaving 12 bases between the germline ends. CDR3 length: 11 amino acids. CDR1 DFQATT and CDR2 SNEGSKA come from the germline V gene (reference sequence). The CDR3 region has the DNA TGCAGTGCTAGAAAGGGACTTTACGCTTTCTTT. Its protein is CSARKGLYAFF.

This chain uses TRBV14 with TRBJ2-2, with unresolved D. Per germline, CDR1 SGHDN and CDR2 FVKESK. The CDR3 is 14 residues long. The V and J ends lost 1 base and 7 bases respectively, with 10 bases between them. The CDR3 sequence: CASSQVLGGGELFF. Here the CDR3 DNA reads TGTGCCAGCAGCCAAGTTTTGGGCGGCGGGGAGCTGTTTTTT.

The CDR3 region has the DNA TGTGCCAGCAGCCGGGACAGGGAGTTCGAGCAGTACTTC. Protein sequence: CASSRDREFEQYF. This chain uses TRBV2 with TRBJ2-7; 9 bases match TRBD1. The CDR3 extends over 13 amino acids. Germline-derived CDR1 and CDR2 are SNHLY and FYNNEI. Germline trimming cut 6 bases from V and 6 bases from J; bases unmatched to any gene: 6.

The chain employs TRBV3-1 (or the pseudogene TRBV3-2) and TRBJ1-5; D ambiguous. V lost 4 bases and J 0 bases, leaving 10 bases between the germline ends. This CDR3 contains 15 residues. Germline V gives CDR1 LGHDT, CDR2 YNNKEL (reference sequence). CDR3 coding DNA: TGTGCCAGCAGCCCTCTTGGCTATAGCAATCAGCCCCAGCATTTT. Translated, it gives CASSPLGYSNQPQHF.

This chain links TRBV6-5 with TRBJ2-1; TRBD2 matches at 7 bases. The CDR3 loop spans 14 amino acids. J was trimmed by 4 bases and V by 8 bases; bases with no gene match: 8. The germline gives CDR1 MNHEY, CDR2 SVGAGI. The CDR3, as DNA: TGTGCCAGCCTTCCGGGACTAATTTACAATGAGCAGTTCTTC. Its translation: CASLPGLIYNEQFF.

The chain recombines TRBV9 with TRBJ1-1; no reliable D call. The germline V and J ends were trimmed by 0 bases and 5 bases, with 11 bases remaining between them. The CDR3 is 14 residues long. CDR1 is SGDLS, CDR2 YYNGEE, per germline. The CDR3 sequence: CASSVGGSGTEAFF. DNA of the CDR3: TGTGCCAGCAGCGTAGGAGGGTCAGGAACTGAAGCTTTCTTT.

CDR3 DNA sequence: TGTGCCAGCAACAGACAAAGGGGGCTAGACACTGAAGCTTTCTTT. Protein product: CASNRQRGLDTEAFF. The V gene is TRBV6-5, the J gene TRBJ1-1; 7 positions agree with TRBD1. Germline V gives CDR1 MNHEY, CDR2 SVGAGI. This CDR3 has 15 residues. With V trimmed by 7 bases and J by 3 bases, 11 bases remained unmatched.

The chain links TRBV28 to TRBJ2-2; 12 bases match TRBD1. Unmatched junction bases numbered 10, after V lost 8 bases and J lost 6 bases. Germline lookup yields CDR1 MDHEN and CDR2 SYDVKM. CDR3 size: 16 residues. This chain's CDR3 is CASRTPGQGASGELFF. In DNA, the CDR3 is TGTGCCAGCCGCACCCCGGGACAGGGGGCGTCCGGGGAGCTGTTTTTT.